This T cell receptor (beta chain) emerged from a study of cytomegalovirus exposure and HLA in healthy donors. With 60 Vbeta and 13 Jbeta primers, the PCR was carried out. The data were produced by immunoSEQ multiplex PCR, yet TCRdb's version contains in-frame clones alone and is incomplete. The data hold 160,000 or so clones, with roughly 80% observed a single time. This clone was found a few times. Its target is not known. The CDR3 extends over 14 amino acids. Trimming pared 3 bases from V and 1 base from J, leaving 9 bases between. Germline CDR1 SGHVS, CDR2 FNYEAQ. The study, taken as a whole, reports: In vitro work confirmed that a few CMV-associated chains recognize CMV antigens. The study recorded fewer than 200 TCR beta chains that were cytomegalovirus-associated.

V usage is TRBV7-6 and J usage is TRBJ1-1; D is uncertain. The TCR sequence derives from a young man in good health and CMV-seronegative. The sequencing input was PBMCs. The CDR3 region has the DNA TGTGCCAGCAGCTTCTCCAGCGGGAACACTGAAGCTTTCTTT. It codes for CASSFSSGNTEAFF.